These 27 T cell receptor beta chains originate from one sample sequenced in a study of blood T cell repertoires in COVID-19. Some clones are missing from TCRdb's copy, which holds only in-frame ones; the method was immunoSEQ multiplex PCR. The table shows over 45,000 clones, with around 89% occurring only once. The sample was peripheral blood. These receptors were taken from a woman in her sixties with active COVID-19.

This clone showed up just a few times. The J gene is TRBJ2-7, the V gene TRBV30, with TRBD1 matching 8 bases. The CDR3 totals 13 residues. Germline-derived CDR1 and CDR2 are GTSNPN and SVGIG (reference sequence). With V trimmed by 2 bases and J by 4 bases, 4 bases remained unmatched. The CDR3 DNA follows: TGTGCCTGGAGTCTTCAGGGGGCGTACGAGCAGTACTTC. Translated: CAWSLQGAYEQYF.

The V call is TRBV13, the J call TRBJ2-1; TRBD2 matches at 16 bases. This CDR3 is built from 18 residues. From germline, CDR1 is PRHDT and CDR2 FYEKMQ (reference sequence). The trim removed 6 bases at V and 6 bases at J, leaving 11 bases unmatched. As DNA, the CDR3 is TGTGCCAGCAGGTTGGGACTAGCGGGGGGGCAACTCCCCAATGAGCAGTTCTTC. Protein product: CASRLGLAGGQLPNEQFF.

V and J are TRBV9 and TRBJ1-6; TRBD1 aligns across 7 bases. V shed 8 bases, J shed 7 bases, and the junction held 9 bases outside the gene matches. CDR3 size: 14 residues. Germline V gives CDR1 SGDLS, CDR2 YYNGEE. The CDR3 sequence is CARNLGTANSPLHF. In nucleotides, the CDR3 is TGTGCCAGAAACCTAGGGACAGCCAATTCACCCCTCCACTTT.

The chain couples TRBV3-1 (or the pseudogene TRBV3-2) to TRBJ1-4; the D is unclear. V was trimmed by 3 bases and J by 6 bases, leaving 11 bases between them. The CDR3 is 14 residues long. Germline values: CDR1 LGHDT, CDR2 YNNKEL (reference sequence). CDR3 coding DNA: TGTGCCAGCAGCCAGAGGCAGAATCATGAAAAACTGTTTTTT. This sequence encodes CASSQRQNHEKLFF.

The chain joins TRBV5-1 to TRBJ2-2; D call uncertain. Germline V gene sequence: CDR1 SGHRS, CDR2 YFSETQ. V lost 4 bases, J lost 5 bases, and 15 bases lay in between. The length of the CDR3 is 15 residues. CDR3 sequence (DNA): TGCGCCAGCAGCCTCTCCTCGACGGGTACCGGGGAGCTGTTTTTT. The encoded protein is CASSLSSTGTGELFF.

This sequence joins TRBV7-9 and TRBJ2-3; tentative D call: TRBD1 (6 bases). Trimming removed 6 bases from V and 2 bases from J, with 27 bases in between. The CDR3 runs to 19 residues. CDR1 is SEHNR and CDR2 is FQNEAQ in the germline V gene (reference sequence). Here the CDR3 DNA reads TGTGCCAGCAGAGGGTTTCTCGACAGGACTTCCAATATCACAGATACGCAGTATTTT. Its protein is CASRGFLDRTSNITDTQYF.

This chain uses TRBV2 with TRBJ2-7; 10 nucleotides line up with TRBD1. This CDR3 contains 16 residues. Germline lookup yields CDR1 SNHLY and CDR2 FYNNEI. V lost 4 bases to trimming and J lost 0 bases; unmatched junction nucleotides: 6. The CDR3, as DNA: TGTGCCAGCAGTGTCTCGGACAGGGGGTTCTCCTACGAGCAGTACTTC. The encoded protein is CASSVSDRGFSYEQYF.

This chain joins TRBV7-8 and TRBJ2-3; D possibly corresponds to TRBD1 (6 bases). V was clipped by 2 bases and J by 3 bases, with 15 bases between them. The CDR3 length is 16 residues. CDR1 is SGHVS, CDR2 FQNEAQ, per germline. The CDR3 DNA reads as TGTGCCAGCAGCTTATCCGGGACACTTGCGACAGATACGCAGTATTTT. Its protein product is CASSLSGTLATDTQYF.

This clone was picked up a small number of times. The V gene is TRBV30, the J gene TRBJ2-7; weak D call: TRBD1 (6 bases). Germline-derived CDR1 and CDR2 are GTSNPN and SVGIG (reference sequence). The CDR3 is 12 residues long. Between the trimmed V and J ends, which lost 8 bases and 0 bases, there was a span of 11 bases. The CDR3 spells CARRDNSYEQYF. DNA of the CDR3: TGTGCCCGCCGGGACAACTCCTACGAGCAGTACTTC.

This clone was observed a single time. CDR3 in DNA: TGTGCCACCAGCCCCCGAGGGGGGGGGTACAATGAGCAGTTCTTC. Its translation is CATSPRGGGYNEQFF. V usage is TRBV24-1 and J usage is TRBJ2-1, with D tentatively TRBD2 (7 bases). The germline V and J ends were trimmed by 7 bases and 4 bases, with 16 bases remaining between them. From germline, CDR1 is KGHDR and CDR2 SFDVKD. The CDR3 is 15 residues long.

This clone was seen just once. The V and J genes are TRBV19 and TRBJ2-3, with 15 bases that match TRBD2. V was pared by 5 bases and J by 2 bases, with 11 bases of the junction left unmatched. This CDR3 contains 19 residues. CDR1 is LNHDA, CDR2 SQIVND, per germline (reference sequence). In DNA form, the CDR3 reads TGTGCCAGTAGTCCGGAGGGACTAGCGGGGGGAACTTCCACAGATACGCAGTATTTT. Translation: CASSPEGLAGGTSTDTQYF.

This chain links TRBV19 with TRBJ1-6; D not certain. Looked up from germline, CDR1 is LNHDA and CDR2 is SQIVND (reference sequence). This CDR3 has 10 residues. Trimming removed 8 bases at V and 8 bases at J, with 4 bases between. CDR3 sequence (DNA): TGTGCCAGTGGAGATTCACCCCTCCACTTT. As protein: CASGDSPLHF.

This clone was observed a single time. This chain links TRBV7-3 with TRBJ2-1; 8 bases align to TRBD2. Germline V gene lookup returns CDR1 SGHTA and CDR2 FQGTGA. This CDR3 has 15 amino acids. V trimming: 1 base; J trimming: 9 bases; junction bases outside the gene matches: 8. CDR3 sequence reads: CASSLSAGGVREQFF. In DNA, the CDR3 is TGTGCCAGCAGCTTAAGTGCGGGGGGTGTTCGTGAGCAGTTCTTC. The whole variable domain, filled in from reference TRBV7-3 and TRBJ2-1, reads GAGVSQTPSNKVTEKGKYVELRCDPISGHTALYWYRQSLGQGPEFLIYFQGTGAADDSGLPNDRFFAVRPEGSVSTLKIQRTERGDSAVYLCASSLSAGGVREQFFGPGTRLTVL.

This chain links TRBV7-8 with TRBJ2-4; D may be TRBD1 (5 bases). Germline CDR1 is SGHVS and CDR2 is FQNEAQ. CDR3 length: 15 amino acids. The V and J ends lost 7 bases and 0 bases respectively, with 13 bases between them. This chain's CDR3 is CASTDRVLAKNIQYF. In DNA, the CDR3 is TGTGCCAGCACTGACAGAGTCCTAGCCAAAAACATTCAGTACTTC.

This sequence joins TRBV2 and TRBJ1-5; no clear D gene. This CDR3 is built from 15 residues. V was shortened by 6 bases and J by 4 bases, with 16 bases between the two germline ends. CDR1 is SNHLY, CDR2 FYNNEI, per germline. CDR3 residues: CASRGNGVINQPQHF. The CDR3 DNA is TGTGCCAGCAGGGGAAACGGGGTCATTAATCAGCCCCAGCATTTT. The variable domain in full, with the rest retrieved from reference TRBV2 and TRBJ1-5, is EPEVTQTPSHQVTQMGQEVILRCVPISNHLYFYWYRQILGQKVEFLVSFYNNEISEKSEIFDDQFSVERPDGSNFTLKIRSTKLEDSAMYFCASRGNGVINQPQHFGDGTRLSIL.

The chain carries TRBV7-8 and TRBJ1-1; no clear D gene. The V gene's germline CDR1 is SGHVS and CDR2 FQNEAQ. The CDR3 totals 15 residues. V dropped 3 bases and J dropped 0 bases, with 11 bases sitting between them. CDR3 sequence reads: CASSFSHSMNTEAFF. DNA of the CDR3: TGTGCCAGCAGCTTCTCTCACTCCATGAACACTGAAGCTTTCTTT. The variable domain in full, completed from reference TRBV7-8 and TRBJ1-1, reads GAGVSQSPRYKVAKRGQDVALRCDPISGHVSLFWYQQALGQGPEFLTYFQNEAQLDKSGLPSDRFFAERPEGSVSTLKIQRTQQEDSAVYLCASSFSHSMNTEAFFGQGTRLTVV.

In regard to this clone: The same CDR3 also results from other DNA sequences found in this sample. The chain uses TRBV9 and TRBJ2-2; a weak D match, TRBD2 (5 bases). Germline assignment: CDR1 SGDLS and CDR2 YYNGEE. This CDR3 spans 15 amino acids. Between the trimmed V and J ends, which lost 0 bases and 1 base, there was a span of 7 bases. The CDR3 sequence is CASSVVGGNTGELFF. The CDR3 DNA is TGTGCCAGCAGCGTAGTCGGAGGGAACACCGGGGAGCTGTTTTTT.

This rearrangement joins TRBV7-9 to TRBJ2-1; D is perhaps TRBD1 (6 bases). The CDR3 is 14 residues long. With 3 bases removed from V and 8 bases from J, the gap between germline ends came to 14 bases. The V gene's germline CDR1 is SEHNR and CDR2 FQNEAQ (reference sequence). The CDR3 region is CASSLGARLDEQFF. The CDR3 DNA is TGTGCCAGCAGCTTGGGGGCCAGGCTGGATGAGCAGTTCTTC.

The chain links TRBV2 to TRBJ2-3, with D tentatively TRBD1 (5 bases). Germline V gives CDR1 SNHLY, CDR2 FYNNEI. This CDR3 comprises 14 residues. The germline V and J ends were trimmed by 7 bases and 6 bases, with 17 bases remaining between them. For the CDR3, the DNA is TGTGCCAGCACCAGGGCAGGGAAGGACGATACGCAGTATTTT. It yields the protein CASTRAGKDDTQYF.

This clone was observed a single time. The CDR3 here is CASSSGTGLGEQFF. For the CDR3, the DNA is TGTGCCAGCAGCTCCGGGACAGGGCTTGGTGAGCAGTTCTTC. The chain employs TRBV7-3 and TRBJ2-1, with 9 bases aligning to TRBD1. Per germline, CDR1 SGHTA and CDR2 FQGTGA. With 4 bases clipped from V and 9 bases from J, the junction kept 7 bases outside the gene matches. The CDR3 contains 14 residues.

The V and J genes are TRBV3-1 (or the pseudogene TRBV3-2) and TRBJ2-1; 11 positions agree with TRBD1. The CDR3 has 15 residues. With 5 bases clipped from V and 7 bases from J, the junction kept 7 bases outside the gene matches. Germline V gene data show CDR1 as LGHDT and CDR2 as YNNKEL (reference sequence). The CDR3 region has the DNA TGTGCCAGCAGCAGCCGGGACAGGGGGATTAATGAGCAGTTCTTC. Amino acid sequence: CASSSRDRGINEQFF.

The J gene is TRBJ1-5, the V gene TRBV6-1, with D uncertain. Deletions cut 4 bases from V and 4 bases from J, with 17 bases between. Germline CDR1 is MNHNS and CDR2 is SASEGT. This CDR3 has 16 residues. CDR3 amino acids: CASSGSFGRSNQPQHF. CDR3 in DNA: TGTGCCAGCAGTGGGTCTTTTGGCAGATCGAATCAGCCCCAGCATTTT.

The chain has TRBV12-5 and TRBJ2-7; D is unresolved. This CDR3 contains 11 residues. The germline V gene has CDR1 LGHNT and CDR2 FRNRAP. V was trimmed by 5 bases and J by 1 base, leaving 3 bases between them. CDR3 amino acids: CASGPSYEQYF. CDR3 nucleotides: TGTGCTAGTGGTCCTTCCTACGAGCAGTACTTC.

The rearrangement uses TRBV3-1 (or the pseudogene TRBV3-2) and TRBJ1-5, with D unclear. The CDR3 runs to 13 residues. V was pared by 0 bases and J by 9 bases, with 9 bases between. Germline CDR1 reads LGHDT; CDR2 reads YNNKEL (reference sequence). CDR3 sequence: CASSQDAVLPQHF. The CDR3, as DNA: TGTGCCAGCAGCCAAGATGCCGTACTGCCCCAGCATTTT.

CDR3 DNA: TGTGCCTGGAACAGGGAGGGTAGCAATCAGCCCCAGCATTTT. Protein sequence: CAWNREGSNQPQHF. V usage is TRBV30 and J usage is TRBJ1-5; maybe TRBD1 (6 bases). The V gene lost 4 bases and the J gene lost 0 bases, with 10 bases spanning the gap. The CDR3 runs to 14 residues. From germline, CDR1 is GTSNPN and CDR2 SVGIG (reference sequence).

This sequence joins TRBV18 and TRBJ2-2; TRBD2 agrees at 8 bases. The V and J ends lost 3 bases and 6 bases, in that order; junction bases with no gene match: 9. CDR1 KGHSH and CDR2 LQKENI come from the germline V gene. The CDR3 spans 16 residues. CDR3 sequence: CASSPALGLAPGELFF. CDR3 in DNA: TGTGCCAGCTCACCCGCTCTAGGACTAGCTCCCGGGGAGCTGTTTTTT.

V and J are TRBV10-3 and TRBJ2-3, with D maybe TRBD2 (5 bases). This CDR3 is built from 15 residues. With 0 bases removed from V and 2 bases from J, the gap between germline ends came to 9 bases. CDR1 is ENHRY, CDR2 SYGVKD, per germline. The CDR3, as DNA: TGTGCCATCAGTGAGTCGAGGGTATCCACAGATACGCAGTATTTT. Its translation is CAISESRVSTDTQYF.